The text below deals with one TCR beta chain. Its target is not known. These data originate in a study of T cell responses to AZD1222 COVID-19 vaccine. Notes on the study in general: Vaccine-related CD4 TCRs covered spike, predominating at 160-218 and 743-854.

The germline V gene has CDR1 SGHRS and CDR2 YFSETQ. The CDR3 runs 15 residues. Trimming took off 6 bases at V and 1 base at J, with 15 bases between the two ends. The method was immunoSEQ multiplex PCR; TCRdb's version includes in-frame clones alone and lacks a portion of them. This sample carries 150,000 or so clones, 70% to 90% of them seen once, and the ten largest clones take more than 7%. The receptor's source is an adult in good health. The material was peripheral blood, obtained on day 0 of AZD1222 vaccination. V is TRBV5-1 and J is TRBJ2-3, with D perhaps matching TRBD1 (5 bases). Here the CDR3 reads CASNPGPRGTDTQYF. The CDR3 bases are TGCGCCAGCAACCCAGGGCCTCGGGGCACAGATACGCAGTATTTT.